This TCR beta chain originates from a study of blood T cell repertoires in COVID-19. As for the study in general: Sites in the United States, Italy and Spain provided acute and convalescent COVID-19 samples. Sample material is recorded as cDNA or gDNA derived from T cells, B-cell-depleted T cells, or PBMCs.

J was trimmed by 9 bases and V by 4 bases; bases with no gene match: 8. The CDR3 spans 15 residues. The germline V gene encodes CDR1 SGHTA and CDR2 FQGTGA. How the authors handled the data: Reference gene primer amplification in the assay estimated nucleated cell counts. Some clones are missing from TCRdb's copy, which holds only in-frame ones; the method was immunoSEQ multiplex PCR. The V and J calls and clone size are taken from that table; D and trimming were inferred from the DNA. The sample gives 75,000 to 100,000 clones, around 87% of which show up once; 20% is in the top ten. Sample: peripheral blood. The source of this sequence is a human donor in a cohort sampled during active COVID-19. The V gene is TRBV7-3, the J gene TRBJ1-6, with 8 bases fitting TRBD1. CDR3 in DNA: TGTGCCAGCAGCTACGCAGGGGGCGAAAGTTCACCCCTCCACTTT. Protein: CASSYAGGESSPLHF.